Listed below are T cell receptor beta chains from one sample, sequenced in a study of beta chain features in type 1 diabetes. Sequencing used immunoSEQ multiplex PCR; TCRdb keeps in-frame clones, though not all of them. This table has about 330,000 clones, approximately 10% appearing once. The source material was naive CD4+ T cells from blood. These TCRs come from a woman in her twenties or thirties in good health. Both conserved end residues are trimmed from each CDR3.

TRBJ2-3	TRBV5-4	ASSFKGGSTDTQY
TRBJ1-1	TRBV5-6	ASSFQGEAF
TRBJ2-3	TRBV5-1	ASSLTGRISTDTQY
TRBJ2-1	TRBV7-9	ASSFSAGLATNEQF
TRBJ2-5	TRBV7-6	ASSLDRGQETQY
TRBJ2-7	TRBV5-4	ASSLDSHSEQY
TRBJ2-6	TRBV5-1	ASSLGSSRANVLT
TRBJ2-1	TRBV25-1	ASMRTSGASSYNEQF
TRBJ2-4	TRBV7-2	ASSKGQGENIQY
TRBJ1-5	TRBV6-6	ASTMGGNNQPQH
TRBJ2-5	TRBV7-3	ASSPHGLASGRAGETQY
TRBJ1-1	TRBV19	ASSPTAISTEAF
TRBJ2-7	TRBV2	ASRGQGTSYEQY
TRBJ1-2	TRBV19	ASRPLQVAYGYT
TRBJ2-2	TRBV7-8	ASTLPGAGANTGELF
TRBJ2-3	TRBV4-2	ASRRGDPISTDTQY
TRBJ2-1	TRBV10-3	AISEGLAGVRNEQF
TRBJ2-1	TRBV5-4	ASREPGTSGYNEQF
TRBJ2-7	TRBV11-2	ASSFSDRDEQY
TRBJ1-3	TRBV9	ASSVGEGATGNTIY
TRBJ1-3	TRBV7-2	ASSLEVGAANTIY
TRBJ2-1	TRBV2	ASRAGSSYNEQF
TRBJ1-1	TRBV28	ASSRTGLYTEAF
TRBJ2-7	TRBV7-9	ASSVIQDEQY
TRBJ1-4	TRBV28	ASSAHSFEKLF
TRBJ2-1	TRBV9	ASSFPRGQGAFYNEQF
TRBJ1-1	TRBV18	ASSPLEEMNTEAF
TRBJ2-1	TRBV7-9	ASTEGRASGDNEQF
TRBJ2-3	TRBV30	AWSVGGSTDTQY
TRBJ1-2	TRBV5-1	ASSTSSTGTGYT
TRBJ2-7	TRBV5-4	ASSFQGVYEQY
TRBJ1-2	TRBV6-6	ASSYGTTGVGYT
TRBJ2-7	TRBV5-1	ASSSGVPSYEQY
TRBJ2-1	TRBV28	ASISGDYNEQF
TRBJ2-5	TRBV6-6	ASSYVGVQETQY
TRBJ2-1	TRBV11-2	ASSRQGYEQF
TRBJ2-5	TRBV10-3	ATRGSGTQETQY
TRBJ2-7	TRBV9	ASSVAQGAEQY
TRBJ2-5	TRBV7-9	ASSDNVIAGETQY
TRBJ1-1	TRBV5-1	ASSDRGGSNTEAF
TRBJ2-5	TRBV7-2	ASSLSPRLAEETQY
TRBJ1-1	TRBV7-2	ASSLDRLGNTEAF
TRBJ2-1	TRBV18	ASSRGLAGEREQF
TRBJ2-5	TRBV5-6	ASSSAGGWETQY
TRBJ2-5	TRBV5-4	ASREGGGNQETQY
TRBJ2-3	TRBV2	ASKYPTSGREGSTDTQY
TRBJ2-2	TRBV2	ASETGSSNTGELF
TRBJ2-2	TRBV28	ASISPGLYTGELF
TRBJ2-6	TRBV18	ASSPMQGRASGANVLT